These T cell receptor beta chains were read from a single sample in a study of T cell responses to AZD1222 COVID-19 vaccine. Only in-frame clones appear in the TCRdb table, and some are missing; sequencing was by immunoSEQ multiplex PCR. This table has 80,000 to 95,000 clones, approximately 90% appearing once. Here the sequenced sample was peripheral blood, taken 28 days after the second AZD1222 dose. These receptors were taken from an adult who received the AZD1222 COVID-19 vaccine. Each CDR3 is given with its conserved first and last residue. D genes are given only for firm matches. For some rows the clone size is stated as once, few or many, or as a class when expanded; others skip it.

clone size: .; J gene: TRBJ1-2; D gene: .; V gene: TRBV27; CDR3 protein: CASSFVGGLNYGYTF; CDR3 DNA: TGTGCCAGCAGTTTCGTCGGGGGGTTAAACTATGGCTACACCTTC
clone size: .; J gene: TRBJ1-1; D gene: .; V gene: TRBV7-8; CDR3 protein: CASSLAIVNTEAFF; CDR3 DNA: TGTGCCAGCAGCTTAGCGATAGTCAACACTGAAGCTTTCTTT
clone size: .; J gene: TRBJ1-1; D gene: .; V gene: TRBV28; CDR3 protein: CASSLSALMNTEAFF; CDR3 DNA: TGTGCCAGCAGTTTATCGGCTCTCATGAACACTGAAGCTTTCTTT
clone size: .; J gene: TRBJ1-2; D gene: .; V gene: TRBV5-3; CDR3 protein: CARSEYCRDNFCYTF; CDR3 DNA: TGTGCCAGAAGCGAATACTGCCGGGACAACTTCTGCTACACCTTC
clone size: .; J gene: TRBJ1-1; D gene: .; V gene: TRBV9; CDR3 protein: CASTRTLGENTEAFF; CDR3 DNA: TGTGCCAGCACTCGGACCCTAGGGGAGAACACTGAAGCTTTCTTT
clone size: .; J gene: TRBJ2-1; D gene: TRBD1; V gene: TRBV5-1; CDR3 protein: CASSVAQGTGAPHEQFF; CDR3 DNA: TGCGCCAGCAGCGTGGCCCAAGGGACAGGGGCGCCCCATGAGCAGTTCTTC
clone size: .; J gene: TRBJ1-6; D gene: TRBD1; V gene: TRBV5-8; CDR3 protein: CASSSRQGNNSPLHF; CDR3 DNA: TGTGCCAGCAGCTCCAGACAGGGGAACAATTCACCCCTCCACTTT
clone size: .; J gene: TRBJ1-3; D gene: TRBD1; V gene: TRBV29-1; CDR3 protein: CSVGDRAGNTIYF; CDR3 DNA: TGCAGCGTGGGTGACAGGGCTGGAAACACCATATATTTT
clone size: once; J gene: TRBJ1-1; D gene: .; V gene: TRBV7-8; CDR3 protein: CASSRGYGASDTEAFF; CDR3 DNA: TGTGCCAGCAGCCGAGGGTACGGGGCTTCGGACACTGAAGCTTTCTTT
clone size: .; J gene: TRBJ1-1; D gene: .; V gene: TRBV7-2; CDR3 protein: CASSLESGVVTEAFF; CDR3 DNA: TGTGCCAGCAGCTTAGAGTCAGGGGTAGTAACTGAAGCTTTCTTT
clone size: .; J gene: TRBJ1-1; D gene: .; V gene: TRBV9; CDR3 protein: CASSVEGRTEAFF; CDR3 DNA: TGTGCCAGCAGCGTTGAGGGCAGAACTGAAGCTTTCTTT
clone size: .; J gene: TRBJ1-1; D gene: .; V gene: TRBV9; CDR3 protein: CASSVEVNTEAFF; CDR3 DNA: TGTGCCAGCAGCGTAGAAGTGAACACTGAAGCTTTCTTT
clone size: .; J gene: TRBJ2-3; D gene: .; V gene: TRBV6-5; CDR3 protein: CASMQGGDTDTQYF; CDR3 DNA: TGTGCCAGCATGCAGGGCGGCGACACAGATACGCAGTATTTT
clone size: .; J gene: TRBJ2-3; D gene: TRBD1; V gene: TRBV3-1/TRBV3-2; CDR3 protein: CASSDRGQSTDTQYF; CDR3 DNA: TGTGCCAGCAGCGACAGGGGACAAAGCACAGATACGCAGTATTTT
clone size: .; J gene: TRBJ1-3; D gene: .; V gene: TRBV7-2; CDR3 protein: CASSLRGAASGNTIYF; CDR3 DNA: TGTGCCAGCAGCTTACGGGGGGCAGCCTCTGGAAACACCATATATTTT